This TCR beta chain was identified during a study of blood T cell repertoires in COVID-19. Study details: Sites across the United States, Italy and Spain contributed samples from acute and convalescent COVID-19. T cells, B-cell-depleted T cells, or PBMCs supplied cDNA or gDNA.

V shed 4 bases and J 8 bases; nucleotides not matched to a gene: 10. This CDR3 spans 15 amino acids. Germline V CDR1 and CDR2: SGHRS, YFSETQ. This clone was observed once. Original analysis: Researchers report that nucleated cell counts were estimated from reference gene primer amplification. The table came from immunoSEQ multiplex PCR; TCRdb's copy has only in-frame clones and leaves some out. V, J and clone size reflect that table, while D and trimming were determined from the DNA. The sample includes 650,000 to 800,000 clones, approximately 90% of them seen just once. The specimen was peripheral blood. The chain carries TRBV5-1 and TRBJ1-4; TRBD1 matches at 8 bases. This receptor was identified in a woman younger than 30 with acute or convalescent COVID-19. The CDR3 sequence: CASSPSGQGREKLFF. The CDR3, as DNA: TGCGCCAGCAGCCCATCAGGACAGGGTAGGGAAAAACTGTTTTTT.